This T cell receptor (beta chain) was sequenced during a study of blood T cell repertoires in COVID-19 (dated by TCRdb to 2020 to 2021). About the study as a whole: The collaborator samples originated in the United States, Italy and Spain and spanned the acute and convalescent phases of COVID-19. The material from the prospective study consisted of cDNA or gDNA derived from T cells, B-cell-depleted T cells, or PBMCs. The dataset comprised deeply sampled blood TCRbeta repertoires from subjects exposed to, actively infected with, or recovered from COVID-19. The repertoires were released in a freely available public database intended as a resource for research on the immune response to SARS-CoV-2. Samples were obtained from the ongoing ImmuneRACE study (first 160 participants) and from 1,254 subjects provided by 6 global collaborators. The sample metadata nearly always contained a de-identified subject ID, COVID-19 status, age in years and sex. Where available, HLA class I and class II types were obtained from metadata supplied by the sample provider rather than from assay-based typing. Overall study results and their limits: Clinical and demographic metadata were provided uncurated, with the amount varying by source and participant.

As for this clone: Its antigen specificity is not known. Base qualities are not at hand, and no much larger clone is one base apart.

Each collaborating institution followed its own protocols to collect whole blood in K2EDTA tubes. For TCRbeta analysis, collaborators shipped samples as frozen whole blood, isolated PBMCs, or DNA extracted from either of those sample types. The junction carries 19 bases between V and J, which are trimmed by 3 bases and 10 bases respectively. Looking up the germline V gene (reference sequence) yields CDR1 LNHDA and CDR2 SQIVND. Inclusive of the bounding cysteine and phenylalanine, the CDR3 is 16 residues long. The DNA shown is the 48-base CDR3, in frame from base 1. TCRbeta CDR3 regions were amplified from genomic DNA using the immunoSEQ Assay, a bias-controlled multiplex PCR. Per the authors' processing: The number of nucleated cells in each sample was estimated from the amplification of reference gene primers within the assay. Sequence reads were collapsed and filtered to measure the absolute abundance of every unique TCRbeta CDR3 rearrangement. For each sample, productive Simpson clonality was calculated by taking the square root of Simpson's diversity index across productive rearrangements. TCRdb limited this immuneACCESS table to in-frame rearrangements with V and J called. A share of clones is missing; checked studies link under half to unresolved V genes, and the rest is unexplained. That table furnishes V, J and clone size, whereas the DNA furnished D and trimming. The sample table records about 68,000 clones; about 86% of these occur just once. Jointly, the top ten make up more than 3.5% of the sample.

The chain is encoded by TRBV19 joined to TRBJ1-6, with the D gene call left open. This clonotype originated in a middle-aged man with acute or convalescent COVID-19. Sequences were obtained from peripheral blood. The nucleotides read TGTGCCAGTAGTATGCTGGTATCTGATCAGATCTCACCCCTCCACTTT. This gives the protein CASSMLVSDQISPLHF.